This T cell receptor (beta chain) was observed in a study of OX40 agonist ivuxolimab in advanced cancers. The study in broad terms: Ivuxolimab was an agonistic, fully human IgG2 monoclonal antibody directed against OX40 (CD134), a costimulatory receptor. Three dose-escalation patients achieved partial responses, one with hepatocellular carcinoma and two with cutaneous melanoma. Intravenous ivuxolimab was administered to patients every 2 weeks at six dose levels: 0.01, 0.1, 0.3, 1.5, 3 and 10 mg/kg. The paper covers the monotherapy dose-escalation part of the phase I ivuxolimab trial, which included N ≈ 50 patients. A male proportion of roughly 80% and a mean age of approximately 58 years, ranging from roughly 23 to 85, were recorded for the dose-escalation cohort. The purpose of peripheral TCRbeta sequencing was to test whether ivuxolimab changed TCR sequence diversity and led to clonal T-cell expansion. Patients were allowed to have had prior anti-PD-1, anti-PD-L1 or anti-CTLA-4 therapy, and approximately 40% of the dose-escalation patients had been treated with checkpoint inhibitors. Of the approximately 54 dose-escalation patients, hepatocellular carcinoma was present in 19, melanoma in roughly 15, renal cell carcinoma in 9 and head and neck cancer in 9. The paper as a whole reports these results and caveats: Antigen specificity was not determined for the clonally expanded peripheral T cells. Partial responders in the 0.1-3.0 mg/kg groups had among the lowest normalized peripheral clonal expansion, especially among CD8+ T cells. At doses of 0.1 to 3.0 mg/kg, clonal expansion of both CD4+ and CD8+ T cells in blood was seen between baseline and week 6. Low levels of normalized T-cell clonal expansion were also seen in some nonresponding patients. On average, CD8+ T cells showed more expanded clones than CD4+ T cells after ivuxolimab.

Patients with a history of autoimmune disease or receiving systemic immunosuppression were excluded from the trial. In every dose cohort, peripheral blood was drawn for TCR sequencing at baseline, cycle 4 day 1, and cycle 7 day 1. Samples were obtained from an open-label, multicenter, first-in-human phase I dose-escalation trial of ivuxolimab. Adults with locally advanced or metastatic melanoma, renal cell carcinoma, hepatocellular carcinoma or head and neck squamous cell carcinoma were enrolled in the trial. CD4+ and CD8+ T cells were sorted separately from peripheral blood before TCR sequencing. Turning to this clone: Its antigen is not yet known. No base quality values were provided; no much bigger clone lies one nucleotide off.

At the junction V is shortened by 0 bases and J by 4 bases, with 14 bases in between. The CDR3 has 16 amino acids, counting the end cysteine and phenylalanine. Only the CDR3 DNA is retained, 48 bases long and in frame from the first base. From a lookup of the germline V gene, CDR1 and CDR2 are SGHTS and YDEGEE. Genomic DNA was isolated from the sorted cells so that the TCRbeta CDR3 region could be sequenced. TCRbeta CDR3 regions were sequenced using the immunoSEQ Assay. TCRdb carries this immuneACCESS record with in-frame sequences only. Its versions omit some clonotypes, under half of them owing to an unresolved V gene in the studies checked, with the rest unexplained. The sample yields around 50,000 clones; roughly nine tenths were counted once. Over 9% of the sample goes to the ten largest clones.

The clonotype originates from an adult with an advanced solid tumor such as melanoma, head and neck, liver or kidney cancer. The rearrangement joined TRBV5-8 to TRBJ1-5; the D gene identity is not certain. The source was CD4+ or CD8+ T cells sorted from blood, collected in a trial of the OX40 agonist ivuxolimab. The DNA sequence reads TGTGCCAGCAGCTTGGCGGGAGGGTACGGGAATCAGCCCCAGCATTTT. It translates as CASSLAGGYGNQPQHF.